Listed below are T cell receptor beta chains from one sample, sequenced in a study of blood T cell repertoires in COVID-19. The assay was immunoSEQ multiplex PCR, and TCRdb's table has in-frame clones only and misses some. The data contain over 120,000 clones, over 75% of them singletons. Sequenced: peripheral blood. These receptors originate from a human donor in a cohort sampled during active COVID-19. CDR3s leave out the opening cysteine and the closing phenylalanine or tryptophan. Fields, in order: J gene, V gene, CDR3 protein.

j_gene: TRBJ2-3
v_gene: TRBV15
CDR3aa: ATSMALAGADTQY

j_gene: TRBJ1-4
v_gene: TRBV12-5
CDR3aa: ASADRGNEKLF

j_gene: TRBJ1-4
v_gene: TRBV21-1
CDR3aa: ASSPRGQINEKLF

j_gene: TRBJ2-1
v_gene: TRBV19
CDR3aa: ASSINSGMGEQF

j_gene: TRBJ1-6
v_gene: TRBV9
CDR3aa: ASSLRQELSPLH

j_gene: TRBJ1-1
v_gene: TRBV4-2
CDR3aa: ASSQDRLRTGRNTEAF

j_gene: TRBJ2-2
v_gene: TRBV9
CDR3aa: ASSVDLASTGELF

j_gene: TRBJ1-1
v_gene: TRBV5-1
CDR3aa: ASSSGDSNTEAF

j_gene: TRBJ2-5
v_gene: TRBV18
CDR3aa: ASSPDRGGGETQY

j_gene: TRBJ2-7
v_gene: TRBV7-3
CDR3aa: ASSLDRGHEQY

j_gene: TRBJ1-2
v_gene: TRBV5-4
CDR3aa: ASSFGGGQGIQDYT

j_gene: TRBJ2-1
v_gene: TRBV7-2
CDR3aa: ASSSFLTSGRPYNEQF

j_gene: TRBJ2-1
v_gene: TRBV7-9
CDR3aa: ASSPSGGLDEQF

j_gene: TRBJ1-1
v_gene: TRBV10-3
CDR3aa: AISEVKLHMNTEAF

j_gene: TRBJ2-2
v_gene: TRBV27
CDR3aa: ASSPQGADTGELF

j_gene: TRBJ2-7
v_gene: TRBV6-5
CDR3aa: ASRGTGGGEQY

j_gene: TRBJ1-2
v_gene: TRBV6-5
CDR3aa: AIGRGRGISGYT

j_gene: TRBJ2-7
v_gene: TRBV5-4
CDR3aa: ASSARTGDYEQY

j_gene: TRBJ1-2
v_gene: TRBV3-1/TRBV3-2
CDR3aa: ASSQVQTGDGYT

j_gene: TRBJ2-5
v_gene: TRBV5-1
CDR3aa: ASSAGTKGETQY

j_gene: TRBJ2-2
v_gene: TRBV7-2
CDR3aa: ASSARIGGAGELF

j_gene: TRBJ1-1
v_gene: TRBV19
CDR3aa: ASSISSGMNTEAF